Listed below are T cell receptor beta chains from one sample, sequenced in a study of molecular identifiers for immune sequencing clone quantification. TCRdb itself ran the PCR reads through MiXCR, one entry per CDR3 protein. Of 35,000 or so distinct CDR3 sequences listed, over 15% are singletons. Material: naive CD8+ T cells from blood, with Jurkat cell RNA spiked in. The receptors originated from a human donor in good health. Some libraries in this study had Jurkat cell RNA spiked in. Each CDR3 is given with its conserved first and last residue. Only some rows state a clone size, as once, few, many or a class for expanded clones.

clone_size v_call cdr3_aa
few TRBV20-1 CSARDPTSGTYEQYF
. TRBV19 CASSIGLSNQPQHF
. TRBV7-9 CASSPPGYEQYF
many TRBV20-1 CSAYRPGPQETQYF
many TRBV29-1 CSVVEQGPAYEQYF
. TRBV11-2 CASSLRGGSSYGQYF
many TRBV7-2 CASNFGGGYEQYF
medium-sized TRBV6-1 CASSEGSAGAFTDTQYF
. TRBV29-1 CSAPSPMEQFF
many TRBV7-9 CASSSQLASGEQYF
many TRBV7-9 CASSSLVTDTQYF
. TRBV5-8 CASSGTVYEQYF
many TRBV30 CAWSVGSGGVDTQYF
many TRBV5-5 CASSLGLIRASNTGELFF
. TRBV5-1 CASSLEAGKSYEQYF
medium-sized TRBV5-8 CASSWGDRVISTDTQYF
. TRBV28 CASSRTSGHFSGANVLTF
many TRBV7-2 CASSPDSNNNQPQHF
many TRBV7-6 CASSQAATDTQYF
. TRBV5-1 CASSLALGYEQNF
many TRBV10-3 CAISESGASSYNSPLHF
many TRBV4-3 CASSPQGSYTEAFF
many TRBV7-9 CASSLLPSYEQYF
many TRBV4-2 CASRHGFFSTDTQYF
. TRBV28 CASSPQSYEQYF
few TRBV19 CASSVTTGLTYEQYF
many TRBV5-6 CASSLGVLVSPLHF
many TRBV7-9 CASSSTGERGSTDTQYF
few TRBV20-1 CSASSVPMSYEQYF
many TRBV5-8 CASSLETGQNQPQHF
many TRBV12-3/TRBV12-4 CASSPDRAQETQYF
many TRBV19 CASSPGLAVGQETQYF
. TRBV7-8 CASSPDRGGEQYF
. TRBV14 CASSPGSTNEQFF
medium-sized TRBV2 CASSVTVSSTDTQYF
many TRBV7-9 CASSTPTQTGDEQYF
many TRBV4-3 CASSQRGGQETQYF
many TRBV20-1 CSARDLSGADNEQFF
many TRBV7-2 CASSSTVSYNEQFF
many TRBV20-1 CSARTLVETQYF
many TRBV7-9 CASSETGYTEAFF
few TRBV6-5 CASSSGGATGELFF
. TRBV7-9 CASSLYWDNNEKLFF
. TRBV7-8 CVSSLAAQSPYEQYF
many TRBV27 CASSLGQGLPDTQYF
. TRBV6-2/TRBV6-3 CASSYPFGTPYDLQETQYF